A selection of T cell receptor beta chains follows, all from one sample in a study of spatial heterogeneity in lung cancer. From the 5' RACE reads, TCRdb called clonotypes with MiXCR, one entry per CDR3 protein. The sample has 30,000 to 40,000 distinct CDR3 sequences; 5.2% are singletons. The input for sequencing was PBMCs, taken at surgery. These receptors were collected from a female donor with early-stage non-small cell lung cancer. The CDR3 runs from the conserved cysteine through the conserved F or W. Fields, in order: D gene, clone size, J gene, V gene, CDR3 protein, CDR3 DNA. The D gene is left open where the match is weak. Only part of the rows carry a size: once, few, many, or a class if the clone is expanded.

d_call: NA
clone_size: many
j_call: TRBJ2-2
v_call: TRBV20-1
cdr3_aa: CSARRDRANTGELFF
cdr3_nt: TGCAGTGCTAGGAGAGACAGAGCGAACACCGGGGAGCTGTTTTTT

d_call: NA
clone_size: many
j_call: TRBJ1-6
v_call: TRBV21-1
cdr3_aa: CASSIRPGPISSPLHF
cdr3_nt: TGTGCCAGCAGCATTCGTCCGGGGCCGATAAGTTCACCCCTCCACTTT

d_call: NA
clone_size: many
j_call: TRBJ1-2
v_call: TRBV21-1
cdr3_aa: CASSLRDRGFNYGYTF
cdr3_nt: TGTGCCAGCAGCCTCCGGGACAGGGGCTTTAACTATGGCTACACCTTC

d_call: TRBD2
clone_size: NA
j_call: TRBJ2-1
v_call: TRBV2
cdr3_aa: CASSERLAGGVEQFF
cdr3_nt: TGTGCCAGCAGTGAAAGGCTAGCGGGGGGGGTTGAGCAGTTCTTC

d_call: TRBD1
clone_size: medium-sized
j_call: TRBJ1-2
v_call: TRBV4-3
cdr3_aa: CASSQVGTVYYGYTF
cdr3_nt: TGCGCCAGCAGCCAAGTGGGGACAGTCTACTATGGCTACACCTTC

d_call: TRBD1
clone_size: many
j_call: TRBJ2-7
v_call: TRBV19
cdr3_aa: CASSRGDRGFSYEQYF
cdr3_nt: TGTGCCAGTAGCCGAGGGGACAGGGGCTTCTCCTACGAGCAGTACTTC

d_call: TRBD2
clone_size: many
j_call: TRBJ2-5
v_call: TRBV6-5
cdr3_aa: CASSYSGLAGGLQETQYF
cdr3_nt: TGTGCCAGCAGTTACTCGGGACTAGCGGGGGGTTTGCAAGAGACCCAGTACTTC

d_call: TRBD2
clone_size: few
j_call: TRBJ2-1
v_call: TRBV4-1
cdr3_aa: CASSQTGLAGEQFF
cdr3_nt: TGCGCCAGCAGCCAAACGGGACTAGCGGGGGAGCAGTTCTTC

d_call: NA
clone_size: few
j_call: TRBJ1-1
v_call: TRBV7-3
cdr3_aa: CASRSQGNTEAFF
cdr3_nt: TGTGCCAGCAGAAGTCAGGGAAACACTGAAGCTTTCTTT

d_call: TRBD2
clone_size: NA
j_call: TRBJ2-1
v_call: TRBV2
cdr3_aa: CASSEDPAGGSNEQFF
cdr3_nt: TGTGCCAGCAGTGAGGATCCAGCGGGGGGGTCCAATGAGCAGTTCTTC

d_call: TRBD1
clone_size: many
j_call: TRBJ1-2
v_call: TRBV4-2
cdr3_aa: CASSQDPGQGYGYTF
cdr3_nt: TGTGCCAGCAGCCAAGATCCGGGACAGGGATATGGCTACACCTTC

d_call: NA
clone_size: NA
j_call: TRBJ1-5
v_call: TRBV4-1
cdr3_aa: CASSHRSAPGQPQHF
cdr3_nt: TGCGCCAGCAGCCACCGATCAGCCCCCGGTCAGCCCCAGCATTTT

d_call: NA
clone_size: many
j_call: TRBJ1-5
v_call: TRBV28
cdr3_aa: CASSRTWGPQHF
cdr3_nt: TGTGCCAGCAGCCGCACCTGGGGGCCCCAGCATTTT

d_call: NA
clone_size: many
j_call: TRBJ1-6
v_call: TRBV11-2
cdr3_aa: CASSFSGAGDSPLHF
cdr3_nt: TGTGCCAGCAGCTTTTCAGGGGCAGGAGATTCACCCCTCCACTTT

d_call: TRBD2
clone_size: many
j_call: TRBJ2-5
v_call: TRBV10-2
cdr3_aa: CASRGTSGAQETQYF
cdr3_nt: TGCGCCAGCAGGGGGACTAGCGGGGCCCAAGAGACCCAGTACTTC

d_call: TRBD1
clone_size: many
j_call: TRBJ1-5
v_call: TRBV7-9
cdr3_aa: CASSATGGDQPQHF
cdr3_nt: TGTGCCAGCAGCGCGACAGGGGGAGATCAGCCCCAGCATTTT

d_call: NA
clone_size: many
j_call: TRBJ1-4
v_call: TRBV7-6
cdr3_aa: CASSLEGRGEKLFF
cdr3_nt: TGTGCCAGCAGCTTGGAGGGGCGCGGTGAAAAACTGTTTTTT

d_call: NA
clone_size: many
j_call: TRBJ2-7
v_call: TRBV5-1
cdr3_aa: CASSLGQGLDEQYF
cdr3_nt: TGCGCCAGCAGCTTGGGACAGGGACTTGACGAGCAGTACTTC

d_call: NA
clone_size: many
j_call: TRBJ2-3
v_call: TRBV5-5
cdr3_aa: CASSLNRASTDTQYF
cdr3_nt: TGTGCCAGCAGCTTGAACAGGGCTAGCACAGATACGCAGTATTTT

d_call: TRBD1
clone_size: many
j_call: TRBJ1-1
v_call: TRBV11-1
cdr3_aa: CASSTGVFEAFF
cdr3_nt: TGTGCCAGCAGCACAGGGGTCTTTGAAGCTTTCTTT

d_call: TRBD1
clone_size: NA
j_call: TRBJ2-6
v_call: TRBV12-3/TRBV12-4
cdr3_aa: CASSLGQRRSGANVLTF
cdr3_nt: TGTGCCAGCAGTTTGGGACAGCGCCGCTCTGGGGCCAACGTCCTGACTTTC

d_call: NA
clone_size: few
j_call: TRBJ1-2
v_call: TRBV24-1
cdr3_aa: CATSDPFLYTF
cdr3_nt: TGTGCCACCAGTGATCCCTTTTTGTACACCTTC

d_call: NA
clone_size: many
j_call: TRBJ1-5
v_call: TRBV19
cdr3_aa: CASSIQDSGNQPQHF
cdr3_nt: TGTGCCAGTAGTATACAGGACTCAGGCAATCAGCCCCAGCATTTT

d_call: NA
clone_size: many
j_call: TRBJ2-7
v_call: TRBV19
cdr3_aa: CASSIGGDYYYEQYF
cdr3_nt: TGTGCCAGTAGTATCGGCGGGGATTATTACTACGAGCAGTACTTC

d_call: TRBD1
clone_size: many
j_call: TRBJ2-7
v_call: TRBV2
cdr3_aa: CASNGGQGAEQYF
cdr3_nt: TGTGCCAGCAATGGAGGACAGGGGGCCGAGCAGTACTTC

d_call: NA
clone_size: NA
j_call: TRBJ2-5
v_call: TRBV10-3
cdr3_aa: CAVSPGTHQETQYF
cdr3_nt: TGTGCCGTCTCTCCCGGGACGCACCAAGAGACCCAGTACTTC

d_call: TRBD1
clone_size: many
j_call: TRBJ2-7
v_call: TRBV3-1
cdr3_aa: CASSIGQGGFEEQYF
cdr3_nt: TGTGCCAGCAGCATCGGACAGGGGGGATTCGAAGAGCAGTACTTC

d_call: NA
clone_size: many
j_call: TRBJ1-4
v_call: TRBV9
cdr3_aa: CASSVEPVRTNEKLFF
cdr3_nt: TGTGCCAGCAGCGTAGAGCCGGTGAGAACTAATGAAAAACTGTTTTTT